This TCR beta chain was retrieved from a study of blood T cell repertoires in COVID-19. Study context: The United States, Italy and Spain were the sources of the acute and convalescent COVID-19 samples. T cells, B-cell-depleted T cells, or PBMCs provided the cDNA or gDNA that served as material.

Study processing details: From reference gene primer amplification, estimates of nucleated cell counts were derived. Sequenced by immunoSEQ multiplex PCR; TCRdb stores in-frame clones only, minus some. Clone size and V and J calls were adopted from that table, with D and trimming inferred from the DNA. The sample records around 100,000 clones, more than 85% being singletons. This receptor was identified in a man aged 50-59 years with active COVID-19. Sequenced: peripheral blood.

CDR3 residues: CASSWGTSGANEQFF. The CDR3 bases are TGTGCCAGCAGCTGGGGGACTAGCGGGGCCAATGAGCAGTTCTTC. The rearrangement links TRBV5-6 to TRBJ2-1, with 13 bases aligning to TRBD2. The length of the CDR3 is 15 residues. J gave up 6 bases and V 3 bases, and 3 bases lay outside the gene matches. CDR1 and CDR2 from the germline V gene are SGHDT and YYEEEE.